This T cell receptor (beta chain) is from a study of identical twins. This CDR3 comprises 13 residues. CDR1 is SGDLS and CDR2 is YYNGEE in the germline V gene. V lost 5 bases and J lost 4; bases outside the gene matches: 5. TCRdb re-called the 5' RACE reads with MiXCR, one entry per CDR3 protein. The sample records about 220,000 distinct CDR3 sequences, 6.5% being singletons. This clonotype was found a few times. These same records also appear under a second study, on T cells expressing NK-cell markers.

The sample taken for sequencing was CD8+ T cells sorted from blood. This clonotype originated in a woman aged 18-29 years in good health. The chain combines TRBV9 with TRBJ1-2; the match to TRBD1 covers 7 bases. The CDR3 region is CASRGTVVYGYTF. In DNA, the CDR3 is TGTGCCAGCAGAGGGACAGTAGTCTATGGCTACACCTTC.